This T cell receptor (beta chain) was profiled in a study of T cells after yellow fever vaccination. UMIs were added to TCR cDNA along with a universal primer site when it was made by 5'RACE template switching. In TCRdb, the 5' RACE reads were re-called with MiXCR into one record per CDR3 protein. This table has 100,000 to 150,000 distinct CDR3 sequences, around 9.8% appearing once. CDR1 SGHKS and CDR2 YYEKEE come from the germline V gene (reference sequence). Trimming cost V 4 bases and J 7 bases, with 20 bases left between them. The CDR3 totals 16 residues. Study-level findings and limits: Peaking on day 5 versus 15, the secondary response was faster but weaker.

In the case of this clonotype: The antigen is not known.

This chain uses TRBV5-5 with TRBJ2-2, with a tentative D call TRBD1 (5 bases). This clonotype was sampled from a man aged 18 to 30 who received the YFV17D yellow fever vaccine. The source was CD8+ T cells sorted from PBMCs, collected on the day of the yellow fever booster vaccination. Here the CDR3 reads CASSVGLGVVIGELFF. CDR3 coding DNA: TGTGCCAGCAGCGTTGGGCTAGGGGTTGTGATCGGGGAGCTGTTTTTT.